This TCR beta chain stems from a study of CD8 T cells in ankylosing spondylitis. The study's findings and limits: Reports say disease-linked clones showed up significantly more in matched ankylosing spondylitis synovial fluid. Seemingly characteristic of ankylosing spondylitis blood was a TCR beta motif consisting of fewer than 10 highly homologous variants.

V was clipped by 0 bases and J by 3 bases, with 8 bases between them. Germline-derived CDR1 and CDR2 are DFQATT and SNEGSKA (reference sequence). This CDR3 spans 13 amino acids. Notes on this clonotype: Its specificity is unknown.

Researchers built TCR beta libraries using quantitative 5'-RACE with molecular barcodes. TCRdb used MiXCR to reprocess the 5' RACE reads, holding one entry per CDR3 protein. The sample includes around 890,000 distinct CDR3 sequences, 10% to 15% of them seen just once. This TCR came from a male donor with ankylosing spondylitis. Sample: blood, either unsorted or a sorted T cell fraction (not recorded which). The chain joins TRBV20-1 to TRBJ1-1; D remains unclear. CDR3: CSARDPKDTEAFF. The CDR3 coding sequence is TGCAGTGCTAGAGATCCGAAAGACACTGAAGCTTTCTTT.